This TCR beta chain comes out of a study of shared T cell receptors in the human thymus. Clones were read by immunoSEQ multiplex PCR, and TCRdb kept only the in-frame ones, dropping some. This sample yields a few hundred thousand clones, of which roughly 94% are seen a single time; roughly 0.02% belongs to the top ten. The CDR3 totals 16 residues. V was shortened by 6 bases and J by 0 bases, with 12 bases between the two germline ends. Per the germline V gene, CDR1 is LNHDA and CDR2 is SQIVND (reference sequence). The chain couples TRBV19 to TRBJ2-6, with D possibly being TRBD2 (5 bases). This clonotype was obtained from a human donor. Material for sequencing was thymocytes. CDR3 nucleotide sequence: TGTGCCAGTAGGACGGACTCCTCCTCTGGGGCCAACGTCCTGACTTTC. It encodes CASRTDSSSGANVLTF.